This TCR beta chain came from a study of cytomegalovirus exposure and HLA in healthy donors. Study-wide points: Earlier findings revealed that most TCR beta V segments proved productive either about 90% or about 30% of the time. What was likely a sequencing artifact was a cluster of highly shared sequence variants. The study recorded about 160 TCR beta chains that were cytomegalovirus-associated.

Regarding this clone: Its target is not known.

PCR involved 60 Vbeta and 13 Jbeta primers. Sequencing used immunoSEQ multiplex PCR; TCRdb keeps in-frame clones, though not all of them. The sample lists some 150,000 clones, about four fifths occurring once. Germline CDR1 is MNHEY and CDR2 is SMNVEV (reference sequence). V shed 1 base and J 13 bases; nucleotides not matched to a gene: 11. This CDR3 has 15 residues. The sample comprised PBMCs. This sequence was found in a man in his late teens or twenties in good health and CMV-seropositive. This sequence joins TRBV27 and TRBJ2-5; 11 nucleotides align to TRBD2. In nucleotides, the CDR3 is TGTGCCAGCAGTTTATTTGGGACTAGCGGCCTTAGAACGTACTTC. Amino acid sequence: CASSLFGTSGLRTYF.